The source of this T cell receptor beta chain is a study of blood T cell repertoires in COVID-19 (dated by TCRdb to about 2020). Context from the whole study: Collaborator samples came from the United States, Italy and Spain and covered acute and convalescent phases of COVID-19. The material from the prospective study consisted of cDNA or gDNA derived from T cells, B-cell-depleted T cells, or PBMCs. Subjects who had been exposed to COVID-19, were actively infected with it, or had recovered from it provided the deeply sampled blood TCRbeta repertoires that made up the dataset. The repertoires were released in a freely available public database intended as a resource for research on the immune response to SARS-CoV-2. The samples were drawn from the first 160 participants of the ongoing ImmuneRACE study and from about 1,200 subjects provided by 6 global collaborators. Nearly every sample came with metadata listing a de-identified subject ID, COVID-19 status, age in years and sex. Where HLA class I and class II types were available, the types were taken from metadata supplied by the sample provider, not from assay-based typing.

The immunoSEQ Assay, a bias-controlled multiplex PCR, was used to amplify TCRbeta CDR3 regions from genomic DNA. The paper's data handling went like this. The number of nucleated cells in each sample was estimated by amplification of reference gene primers within the assay. To quantify the absolute abundance of each unique TCRbeta CDR3 rearrangement, sequence reads were collapsed and filtered. Productive Simpson clonality was computed per sample as the square root of Simpson's diversity index over productive rearrangements. What TCRdb holds here is the immuneACCESS table cut down to in-frame rearrangements. Part of the clones is not present; checked against another copy, under half of the missing clones reflect an unresolved V gene, and the others are unexplained. V and J calls plus clone size are reproduced from that table; the DNA served to infer D and trimming. This sample is represented by approximately 220,000 clones; about nine tenths of them were singletons. More than 2.5% of the sample belongs to the ten largest clones.

The paper as a whole reports these results and caveats: The amount of clinical and demographic metadata varied by source and participant and was provided uncurated.

In the prospective study, participants were about 18 to 90 years old, resided in 25 or so geographic areas of the United States, and were enrolled through a virtual design. In the prospective study, participants were assigned to cohorts based on the clinical history participants reported in a screening survey and a study questionnaire. ImmuneRACE Cohort 3 recovered participants were defined by two consecutive negative NP/OP PCR tests, healthcare professional clearance, or symptom resolution. In the prospective study, whole blood, serum and a nasopharyngeal or oropharyngeal swab were collected from each participant by mobile phlebotomists. Additional blood draws and questionnaires over a 2-month period could optionally be provided by prospective study participants. Blood samples from the prospective study were shipped frozen or at room temperature prior to DNA extraction. Trimming leaves V shorter by 4 bases and J shorter by 6 bases, with the junction holding 6 bases beyond the gene matches. The germline V gene yields MNHEY for CDR1 and SVGEGT for CDR2. The CDR3 holds 14 amino acids from the cysteine to the phenylalanine. Just CDR3 DNA is preserved here, 42 bases in frame from base 1.

Details on this clone: The target of this receptor is not known. No much larger clone is present one base from it, and per-base qualities are unavailable.

The source of this sequence is a woman aged 25 to 45 who had recovered from COVID-19. The material sequenced was PBMCs or T cells enriched from blood (not recorded which). Recombination joined TRBV6-2 or TRBV6-3 with TRBJ2-1, with 7 bases aligning to TRBD1. CDR3 sequence: CASSFGDSSNEQFF. The DNA sequence is given as TGTGCCAGCAGTTTCGGGGACAGCAGCAATGAGCAGTTCTTC.